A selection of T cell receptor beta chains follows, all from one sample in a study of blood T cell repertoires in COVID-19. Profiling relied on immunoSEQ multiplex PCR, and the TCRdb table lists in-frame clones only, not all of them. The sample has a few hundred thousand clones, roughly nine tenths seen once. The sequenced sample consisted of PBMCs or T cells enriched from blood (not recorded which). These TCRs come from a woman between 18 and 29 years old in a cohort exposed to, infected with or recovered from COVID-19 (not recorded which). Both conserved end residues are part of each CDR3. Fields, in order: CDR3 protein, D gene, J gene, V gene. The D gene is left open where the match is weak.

CDR3: CTIIIGTATEAFF; D: TRBD1; J: TRBJ1-1; V: TRBV29-1
CDR3: CATSRTRGLDTEAFF; D: -; J: TRBJ1-1; V: TRBV15
CDR3: CASSPKAGGLYEQYF; D: TRBD2; J: TRBJ2-7; V: TRBV14
CDR3: CASRAGVDDSPLHF; D: -; J: TRBJ1-6; V: TRBV6-5
CDR3: CASSLGAGTTSWEQFF; D: TRBD2; J: TRBJ2-1; V: TRBV11-2
CDR3: CASSQEWTSGSLPGELFF; D: TRBD2; J: TRBJ2-2; V: TRBV3-1/TRBV3-2
CDR3: CSASRTVFETQYF; D: -; J: TRBJ2-5; V: TRBV20-1
CDR3: CSVGDRETSGNTIYF; D: TRBD1; J: TRBJ1-3; V: TRBV29-1
CDR3: CASSYSMRSGYTF; D: -; J: TRBJ1-2; V: TRBV6-5
CDR3: CASSLEASGNYVEQYF; D: TRBD2; J: TRBJ2-7; V: TRBV11-2
CDR3: CASRLAGDSEQYF; D: TRBD2; J: TRBJ2-7; V: TRBV6-5
CDR3: CASSEPTGPEAFF; D: -; J: TRBJ1-1; V: TRBV25-1
CDR3: CASSYNPVSGNEQFF; D: -; J: TRBJ2-1; V: TRBV6-2/TRBV6-3
CDR3: CASSSGQDYGYTF; D: TRBD1; J: TRBJ1-2; V: TRBV25-1
CDR3: CASSQVGGSNQPQHF; D: -; J: TRBJ1-5; V: TRBV4-1
CDR3: CASSQAGSNQPQHF; D: -; J: TRBJ1-5; V: TRBV3-1/TRBV3-2
CDR3: CASSGDYGSYGYTF; D: -; J: TRBJ1-2; V: TRBV5-4
CDR3: CASSLGGGGSLGHTQYF; D: -; J: TRBJ2-3; V: TRBV3-1/TRBV3-2
CDR3: CACDPSGMGEKLFF; D: -; J: TRBJ1-4; V: TRBV30
CDR3: CAISSHSSRGNTGELFF; D: -; J: TRBJ2-2; V: TRBV10-3
CDR3: CASSQEWGQGANVLTF; D: TRBD1; J: TRBJ2-6; V: TRBV3-1/TRBV3-2
CDR3: CAISESVGQPNTEAFF; D: -; J: TRBJ1-1; V: TRBV10-3
CDR3: CATSDMDRGQGYTF; D: TRBD1; J: TRBJ1-2; V: TRBV24-1
CDR3: CSVEQGAGGYTF; D: TRBD1; J: TRBJ1-2; V: TRBV29-1
CDR3: CATSEQGAFNQETQYF; D: TRBD1; J: TRBJ2-5; V: TRBV24-1
CDR3: CASSPTGAGVPDTQYF; D: TRBD2; J: TRBJ2-3; V: TRBV5-4
CDR3: CASGRLAGDTGELFF; D: TRBD2; J: TRBJ2-2; V: TRBV9
CDR3: CASSLQAGAKTEAFF; D: -; J: TRBJ1-1; V: TRBV7-3
CDR3: CASSPDTGDRGGQPQHF; D: TRBD1; J: TRBJ1-5; V: TRBV18
CDR3: CASASSYRVTYEQYF; D: -; J: TRBJ2-7; V: TRBV28
CDR3: CVRSNRDTATDTQYF; D: -; J: TRBJ2-3; V: TRBV7-5
CDR3: CSASGREGRFEQYF; D: TRBD2; J: TRBJ2-7; V: TRBV20-1
CDR3: CASSPLRGEQFF; D: -; J: TRBJ2-1; V: TRBV13
CDR3: CASSVAPAGRTDTQYF; D: TRBD2; J: TRBJ2-3; V: TRBV9
CDR3: CASSLDPGRTTGELFF; D: -; J: TRBJ2-2; V: TRBV5-5
CDR3: CASSQDRAGSYTF; D: -; J: TRBJ1-2; V: TRBV18
CDR3: CASSHRGNRVPDSNYGYTF; D: -; J: TRBJ1-2; V: TRBV7-8
CDR3: CATSEPDTEGYTF; D: -; J: TRBJ1-2; V: TRBV24-1
CDR3: CASSIDRSGKGYTF; D: -; J: TRBJ1-2; V: TRBV19
CDR3: CASSPDRGELFF; D: TRBD1; J: TRBJ1-4; V: TRBV5-8
CDR3: CASSEALKLYEQYF; D: -; J: TRBJ2-7; V: TRBV2
CDR3: CASSPPIYGYTF; D: -; J: TRBJ1-2; V: TRBV18
CDR3: CAISVSDRENEKLFF; D: TRBD1; J: TRBJ1-4; V: TRBV10-3
CDR3: CASKAPGRVLYGYTF; D: -; J: TRBJ1-2; V: TRBV2
CDR3: CASSPVGGLNTEAFF; D: -; J: TRBJ1-1; V: TRBV7-6